Listed below are T cell receptor beta chains from one sample, sequenced in a study of shared clonotypes between healthy human individuals. Generated by immunoSEQ multiplex PCR, the TCRdb table keeps only in-frame clones and is missing some. The repertoire consists of some 1.5 million clones, with over 95% occurring once and the leading ten covering over 1%. Sequencing was performed on naive CD4+ T cells sorted from blood. All receptors come from a man aged 25 to 40 in good health. The CDR3 runs from the conserved cysteine through the conserved F or W. Each record gives: V gene, D gene, CDR3 protein. The D gene is left open where the match is weak.

TRBV28,-,CASSLRRLLRTNYGYTF
TRBV14,-,CASSQASGKDGELFF
TRBV5-1,-,CASSLEGLTLNTEAFF
TRBV7-2,-,CASSLKNTEAFF
TRBV28,-,CASSLRRAEQYF
TRBV28,-,CASGNPGSSGNTIYF
TRBV7-3,TRBD1,CASSPGGTGGAGYTF
TRBV5-1,TRBD2,CASSLMASGDNEQFF
TRBV11-2,TRBD1,CASSLFVTGGYEQYF
TRBV7-2,-,CASSLSNEQFF
TRBV7-9,-,CASSFRARETQYF
TRBV30,-,CAWSGRRGLGRTGELFF
TRBV18,TRBD2,CASSPPGTREGEQYF
TRBV5-1,-,CASSLEVGGLYNEQFF
TRBV4-1,-,CASSQDWAGHYEQYF
TRBV5-1,-,CASSGRGPPEQYF
TRBV5-6,TRBD2,CASSLIAGGPGEQFF
TRBV5-4,TRBD1,CASRPDRGLAEQYF